Given below is one T cell receptor beta chain in context. The antigen is unknown. The data were obtained in a study of shared clonotypes between healthy human individuals. The naive CD8 subset, CD45RO-negative cells positively selected for CCR7, excluded terminally differentiated effector memory CD45RA+ cells. Sequencing was at deep level. The table came from immunoSEQ multiplex PCR; TCRdb's copy has only in-frame clones and leaves some out. The sample shows about 2.1 million clones, roughly 95% of them seen only once. Study-wide results and caveats: Relative to memory subsets, naive subsets generally showed larger estimated richness. Exclusively blood specimens were collected; tissue repertoires likely differ.

After removal of 1 base from V and 9 bases from J, the junction contained 17 bases not matched to a gene. This CDR3 comprises 18 residues. Germline V gene lookup returns CDR1 SGHVS and CDR2 FNYEAQ. The chain couples TRBV7-6 to TRBJ2-3, with 9 bases aligning to TRBD2. The sequenced sample was naive CD8+ T cells from PBMCs. The receptor comes from a man between 18 and 29 years old in good health. Some clones in this sample may be carry-over from other donors' samples. The CDR3 protein is CASSLEIGLAGPPGTQYF. The CDR3 DNA reads as TGTGCCAGCAGCTTAGAGATAGGGCTAGCGGGACCCCCCGGGACGCAGTATTTT.